Described below is a single T cell receptor beta chain sequence and its context. The sample comes from a study of tumor-infiltrating lymphocytes in primary liver carcinoma. V was clipped by 10 bases and J by 1 base, with 20 bases between them. The CDR3 sequence is 16 residues long. The V gene's germline CDR1 is MNHEY and CDR2 SVGEGT. Extraction of RNA together with DNA used about 17-31 mg of unsorted bulk tissue. Surgeons resected the patients' primary liver carcinomas. Patients had chronic HBV infection and were treatment-naive. From around 500 ng of total RNA, TCR beta-specific cDNA was reverse-transcribed using a constant-region primer. Investigators got TCR beta libraries out of three nested multiplex PCR rounds, done with slightly modified ARM-PCR. It was with TRBV1-TRBV30 forward primers and a C-beta reverse primer that the first two PCR rounds were run, at roughly 9 cycles each. Using its own MiXCR run on the multiplex PCR reads, TCRdb lists one record per CDR3 protein. The sample includes approximately 37,000 distinct CDR3 sequences, roughly 73% seen only once; the top ten take more than 35%.

The receptor comes from a man aged 40-55 years with primary liver carcinoma and hepatitis B virus infection. Sequencing was carried out using tumor-adjacent normal liver tissue. The chain recombines TRBV6-2 or TRBV6-3 with TRBJ2-1, with D possibly TRBD2 on 7 matching bases. The CDR3 reads CAIIHGGGGSYNEQFF. The CDR3 region has the DNA TGTGCCATCATCCACGGAGGGGGAGGGTCCTACAATGAGCAGTTCTTC.